Below, 10 T cell receptor beta chains from the same sample are listed, as sequenced in a study of Ad26.COV2.S vaccination and SARS-CoV-2 variants. Treatment indicated: 15 to 20 received Ad26.COV2.S at low or high dose, single or two shots; 5 received placebo; per-sample allocation not given. Samples analyzed were those drawn on day 63 after the first vaccine or placebo injection. The data were produced by immunoSEQ multiplex PCR, yet TCRdb's version contains in-frame clones alone and is incomplete. This table holds about 350,000 clones, roughly 90% found once. The sample here was peripheral blood, taken in a trial of Ad26.COV2.S vaccine versus placebo. The receptors were gathered from a person aged 18 to 59 who received the Ad26.COV2.S COVID-19 vaccine or a placebo.

The V gene is TRBV7-9, the J gene TRBJ2-3, with TRBD2 as a possible D gene (6 bases). Germline V gene data show CDR1 as SEHNR and CDR2 as FQNEAQ (reference sequence). V dropped 11 bases and J dropped 1 base, with 19 bases sitting between them. This CDR3 has 15 amino acids. The CDR3 coding sequence is TGTGCCGGGGGGTCCGGGAGACATCGCACAGATACGCAGTATTTT. Its protein product is CAGGSGRHRTDTQYF.

This chain uses TRBV28 with TRBJ2-5, with D unresolved. The CDR3 totals 12 residues. V dropped 1 base and J dropped 5 bases, with 5 bases sitting between them. Germline CDR1 is MDHEN and CDR2 is SYDVKM. DNA of the CDR3: TGTGCCAGCAGTTTATCATGGGAGACCCAGTACTTC. The encoded protein is CASSLSWETQYF.

This chain joins TRBV24-1 and TRBJ1-2; D is perhaps TRBD1 (6 bases). The CDR3 is 13 residues long. V dropped 6 bases and J dropped 4 bases, with 11 bases sitting between them. Germline V lookup: CDR1 KGHDR, CDR2 SFDVKD. The CDR3 nucleotides read TGTGCCACCAGTCGGACAGCTTTCTATGGCTACACCTTC. The encoded protein is CATSRTAFYGYTF.

V usage is TRBV19 and J usage is TRBJ2-1, with a tentative D call TRBD1 (7 bases). The CDR3 has 15 amino acids. Trimming left V 6 bases short and J 12 bases short, with 24 bases between. Germline V gene data show CDR1 as LNHDA and CDR2 as SQIVND (reference sequence). CDR3 protein: CASRDGGQPSYRQFF. The CDR3 DNA reads as TGTGCCAGTAGGGACGGGGGACAGCCCAGTTATAGGCAGTTCTTC. Full variable domain (rest looked up from reference TRBV19 and TRBJ2-1): DGGITQSPKYLFRKEGQNVTLSCEQNLNHDAMYWYRQDPGQGLRLIYYSQIVNDFQKGDIAEGYSVSREKKESFPLTVTSAQKNPTAFYLCASRDGGQPSYRQFFGPGTRLTVL.

The chain links TRBV5-4 to TRBJ2-5; D might be TRBD2 (6 bases). Germline V gene sequence: CDR1 SGHNT, CDR2 YYREEE (reference sequence). The CDR3 has 14 residues. Trimming shortened V by 4 bases and J by 5 bases, and 15 bases separated the two germline ends. The CDR3 loop is CASSLKGRWETQYF. The CDR3 DNA reads as TGTGCCAGCAGCCTTAAGGGGAGGTGGGAGACCCAGTACTTC.

The chain joins TRBV4-2 to TRBJ1-3; no clear D gene. Trimming removed 0 bases at V and 4 bases at J, with 10 bases between. CDR3 length: 15 residues. Germline lookup yields CDR1 LGHNA and CDR2 YNFKEQ. In DNA, the CDR3 is TGTGCCAGCAGCCAAGATTTTACTCTGGGAAACACCATATATTTT. It codes for CASSQDFTLGNTIYF.

The chain recombines TRBV4-2 with TRBJ2-1, with 15 bases aligning to TRBD2. CDR1 LGHNA and CDR2 YNFKEQ come from the germline V gene. J was trimmed by 4 bases and V by 2 bases; bases with no gene match: 18. The CDR3 contains 22 residues. This CDR3 is CASSQFSESGLAGGARYNEQFF. DNA for the CDR3: TGTGCCAGCAGCCAATTCTCAGAGTCGGGACTAGCGGGGGGAGCAAGATACAATGAGCAGTTCTTC.

This chain links TRBV28 with TRBJ2-5, with D uncertain. Per germline, CDR1 MDHEN and CDR2 SYDVKM. The CDR3 is made up of 12 amino acids. V was cut by 1 base and J by 5 bases, with 5 bases left in between. The CDR3: CASSLYGETQYF. DNA of the CDR3: TGTGCCAGCAGTTTATACGGGGAGACCCAGTACTTC.

This chain uses TRBV9 with TRBJ2-2; TRBD1 agrees at 8 bases. Germline loops: CDR1 SGDLS, CDR2 YYNGEE. The CDR3 consists of 18 residues. The J segment lost 0 bases and the V segment lost 1 base, leaving 8 bases of the junction unmatched. CDR3 sequence reads: CASSVLTLQGANTGELFF. The CDR3 nucleotides are TGTGCCAGCAGCGTACTAACCCTACAGGGGGCGAACACCGGGGAGCTGTTTTTT.

The J gene is TRBJ1-6, the V gene TRBV9, with D uncertain. This CDR3 is built from 14 residues. V lost 2 bases and J 9 bases, leaving 12 bases between the germline ends. Germline values: CDR1 SGDLS, CDR2 YYNGEE. CDR3 residues: CASSVRGAGSPLHF. Here the CDR3 DNA reads TGTGCCAGCAGCGTTCGGGGTGCGGGTTCACCCCTCCACTTT.